The rows below give T cell receptor beta chains drawn from one sample of a study of T cell responses to AZD1222 COVID-19 vaccine. Assay: immunoSEQ multiplex PCR; the TCRdb copy retains only in-frame clones and omits some. Of 150,000 or so clones detected, about 92% appear once; the ten largest clones hold about 2.5%. The specimen was peripheral blood, collected on day 0 of AZD1222 vaccination. The receptors here all came from an adult in good health. The CDR3 runs from the conserved cysteine through the conserved F or W. D genes are given only for firm matches. Size is stated for part of the rows, as once, few or many counts, or as a class when the clone is expanded.

TRBJ1-5 | NA | NA | 13 | TRBV19 | CASQENSNQPQHF | TGTGCCAGTCAAGAAAATAGCAATCAGCCCCAGCATTTT
TRBJ1-2 | NA | NA | 15 | TRBV6-2/TRBV6-3 | CASSFPPGELNGYTF | TGTGCCAGCAGTTTCCCTCCCGGTGAACTCAACGGCTACACCTTC
TRBJ2-6 | NA | NA | 15 | TRBV7-8 | CASSSSHSGANVLTF | TGTGCCAGCAGCTCCTCCCATTCTGGGGCCAACGTCCTGACTTTC
TRBJ1-1 | NA | NA | 13 | TRBV19 | CASSAFRGTEAFF | TGTGCCAGTAGTGCGTTTCGGGGGACTGAAGCTTTCTTT
TRBJ1-1 | NA | NA | 16 | TRBV7-9 | CASSPTRIPGNTEAFF | TGTGCCAGCAGCCCGACACGGATTCCCGGGAACACTGAAGCTTTCTTT
TRBJ2-3 | NA | TRBD2 | 13 | TRBV19 | CASRRREGNTQYF | TGTGCCAGTAGACGGCGGGAGGGCAATACGCAGTATTTT
TRBJ1-5 | NA | TRBD1 | 16 | TRBV19 | CASRTTGGDSNQPQHF | TGTGCCAGTAGGACTACAGGGGGCGATAGCAATCAGCCCCAGCATTTT
TRBJ1-4 | NA | NA | 14 | TRBV13 | CASSKQGSNEKLFF | TGTGCCAGCAGCAAACAGGGTTCTAATGAAAAACTGTTTTTT
TRBJ2-7 | NA | NA | 15 | TRBV11-2 | CASSLAQGGFYEQYF | TGTGCCAGCAGCTTGGCCCAGGGGGGTTTCTACGAGCAGTACTTC
TRBJ2-5 | NA | TRBD2 | 15 | TRBV19 | CASTGTSGTWETQYF | TGTGCCAGCACCGGGACTAGCGGGACGTGGGAGACCCAGTACTTC
TRBJ1-6 | once | NA | 15 | TRBV5-1 | CASSLTGPIYSPLHF | TGCGCCAGCAGCTTGACAGGGCCTATATATTCACCCCTCCACTTT
TRBJ1-5 | NA | TRBD1 | 16 | TRBV27 | CASSYGTGGGNQPQHF | TGTGCCAGCAGTTACGGGACAGGGGGAGGCAATCAGCCCCAGCATTTT
TRBJ2-7 | NA | TRBD2 | 14 | TRBV13 | CASSLTSGRYEQYF | TGTGCCAGCAGCTTGACTAGCGGGCGGTACGAGCAGTACTTC
TRBJ2-7 | NA | NA | 12 | TRBV5-4 | CASSFGTYEQYF | TGTGCCAGCAGCTTTGGCACCTACGAGCAGTACTTC
TRBJ1-5 | NA | NA | 14 | TRBV6-2/TRBV6-3 | CASSLGWSNQPQHF | TGTGCCAGCAGTTTAGGTTGGAGCAATCAGCCCCAGCATTTT
TRBJ2-5 | NA | TRBD2 | 13 | TRBV2 | CASASGRGETQYF | TGTGCCAGCGCTAGCGGGAGAGGTGAGACCCAGTACTTC
TRBJ2-3 | NA | NA | 12 | TRBV2 | CASTGLTDTQYF | TGTGCCAGCACCGGCTTAACAGATACGCAGTATTTT
TRBJ2-5 | NA | TRBD2 | 16 | TRBV7-2 | CASSLVGSGSWETQYF | TGTGCCAGCAGCTTAGTGGGTAGCGGGAGTTGGGAGACCCAGTACTTC
TRBJ1-2 | NA | NA | 14 | TRBV10-1 | CASSQGAGFDGYTF | TGCGCCAGCAGTCAAGGGGCGGGTTTCGATGGCTACACCTTC
TRBJ1-2 | NA | TRBD1 | 13 | TRBV5-6 | CASSPGTGYGYTF | TGTGCCAGCAGCCCCGGGACAGGCTATGGCTACACCTTC
TRBJ1-2 | NA | TRBD1 | 13 | TRBV12-3/TRBV12-4 | CASSDRGLWGYTF | TGTGCCAGCAGTGACAGGGGGCTATGGGGCTACACCTTC
TRBJ1-5 | once | TRBD1 | 19 | TRBV3-1/TRBV3-2 | CASSPSIWDRGYSNQPQHF | TGTGCCAGCAGCCCCTCTATCTGGGACAGGGGATATAGCAATCAGCCCCAGCATTTT
TRBJ1-4 | once | TRBD1 | 14 | TRBV5-1 | CASSRTGGDEKLFF | TGCGCCAGCAGCAGGACAGGGGGCGATGAAAAACTGTTTTTT
TRBJ2-7 | NA | NA | 15 | TRBV14 | CASSQDGRITYEQYF | TGTGCCAGCAGCCAAGATGGGCGGATTACCTACGAGCAGTACTTC
TRBJ2-7 | NA | TRBD1 | 15 | TRBV7-3 | CASSFRSDRVSEQYF | TGTGCCAGCAGCTTTAGATCGGACAGGGTGTCCGAGCAGTACTTC
TRBJ2-2 | NA | NA | 13 | TRBV6-5 | CASRQLNTGELFF | TGTGCCAGCAGACAGTTGAACACCGGGGAGCTGTTTTTT
TRBJ2-1 | NA | TRBD2 | 15 | TRBV4-3 | CASSHGLARDNEQFF | TGCGCCAGCAGCCACGGACTAGCCCGTGACAATGAGCAGTTCTTC
TRBJ1-6 | NA | NA | 14 | TRBV6-5 | CASRRTDYNSPLHF | TGTGCCAGCAGAAGGACGGACTATAATTCACCCCTCCACTTT
TRBJ2-7 | NA | NA | 13 | TRBV6-5 | CASSSGRADEQYF | TGTGCCAGCAGTTCGGGACGGGCTGACGAGCAGTACTTC
TRBJ1-1 | NA | NA | 15 | TRBV6-5 | CASSYSLGMNTEAFF | TGTGCCAGCAGTTACTCGCTGGGAATGAACACTGAAGCTTTCTTT
TRBJ2-7 | NA | TRBD1 | 16 | TRBV7-8 | CASSYPDGQDTYEQYF | TGTGCCAGCAGCTACCCCGATGGACAGGATACCTACGAGCAGTACTTC
TRBJ2-3 | NA | NA | 15 | TRBV15 | CATSRDPKSTDTQYF | TGTGCCACCAGCAGAGACCCAAAAAGCACAGATACGCAGTATTTT
TRBJ1-5 | NA | TRBD1 | 15 | TRBV19 | CASKDRWGSSQPQHF | TGTGCCAGTAAGGACAGGTGGGGAAGTAGTCAGCCCCAGCATTTT
TRBJ2-7 | NA | NA | 13 | TRBV7-2 | CASSFSREGEQYF | TGTGCCAGCAGCTTTAGCAGGGAAGGCGAGCAGTACTTC
TRBJ1-1 | NA | NA | 13 | TRBV6-5 | CASSYSNGLGAFF | TGTGCCAGCAGTTACTCGAATGGGCTTGGGGCTTTCTTT
TRBJ2-1 | once | NA | 16 | TRBV7-9 | CASSLDPGGAVNEQFF | TGTGCCAGCAGCTTAGACCCGGGCGGGGCCGTCAATGAGCAGTTCTTC
TRBJ2-7 | NA | NA | 12 | TRBV7-8 | CASSLQGSEQYF | TGTGCCAGCAGCTTGCAGGGGAGTGAGCAGTACTTC
TRBJ1-2 | NA | NA | 14 | TRBV5-6 | CASSSDSVGYGYTF | TGTGCCAGCAGCTCCGACAGTGTTGGCTATGGCTACACCTTC
TRBJ1-3 | NA | NA | 15 | TRBV6-5 | CASSYGPGVGNTIYF | TGTGCCAGCAGTTACGGGCCAGGGGTTGGAAACACCATATATTTT
TRBJ1-3 | NA | TRBD1 | 13 | TRBV29-1 | CSVEQGVGNTIYF | TGCAGCGTTGAGCAGGGGGTCGGAAACACCATATATTTT
TRBJ1-1 | NA | NA | 14 | TRBV3-1/TRBV3-2 | CASSYRTANTEAFF | TGTGCCAGCAGCTATAGGACGGCGAACACTGAAGCTTTCTTT
TRBJ2-2 | NA | NA | 14 | TRBV11-3 | CASSAGTVTGELFF | TGTGCCAGCAGCGCCGGGACTGTCACCGGGGAGCTGTTTTTT
TRBJ2-3 | NA | NA | 13 | TRBV9 | CASSVWALDTQYF | TGTGCCAGCAGCGTATGGGCCCTGGATACGCAGTATTTT
TRBJ2-5 | once | NA | 14 | TRBV5-8 | CASSLAGLSETQYF | TGTGCCAGCAGCTTGGCAGGCCTTAGCGAGACCCAGTACTTC
TRBJ2-7 | NA | TRBD2 | 16 | TRBV30 | CAWSVLSGLASHEQYF | TGTGCCTGGAGTGTATTGTCGGGACTAGCGTCCCACGAGCAGTACTTC
TRBJ2-7 | NA | NA | 14 | TRBV7-2 | CASSLVHSTYEQYF | TGTGCCAGCAGCTTAGTTCACAGCACCTACGAGCAGTACTTC
TRBJ1-3 | once | NA | 17 | TRBV21-1 | CASSKGRAPLGGNTIYF | TGTGCCAGCAGCAAAGGGCGGGCCCCTCTAGGGGGAAACACCATATATTTT
TRBJ2-1 | NA | NA | 12 | TRBV19 | CASSKQGNEQFF | TGTGCCAGTAGTAAACAGGGCAATGAGCAGTTCTTC
TRBJ2-1 | NA | TRBD2 | 15 | TRBV16 | CASSPTSGAYNEQFF | TGTGCCAGCAGCCCGACTAGCGGGGCCTACAATGAGCAGTTCTTC
TRBJ2-5 | NA | TRBD1 | 14 | TRBV5-1 | CASSLAQGRETQYF | TGCGCCAGCAGCTTGGCACAGGGGCGGGAGACCCAGTACTTC
TRBJ2-1 | few | NA | 15 | TRBV21-1 | CASSKCGGAGNEQFF | TGTGCCAGCAGCAAATGCGGGGGGGCAGGCAATGAGCAGTTCTTC
TRBJ1-3 | few | TRBD1 | 17 | TRBV15 | CATSRVRGQISGNTIYF | TGTGCCACCAGCAGAGTTCGGGGACAGATCTCTGGAAACACCATATATTTT
TRBJ2-1 | NA | NA | 16 | TRBV6-1 | CASSGPGGEGYNEQFF | TGTGCCAGCAGTGGACCCGGAGGGGAAGGATACAATGAGCAGTTCTTC
TRBJ2-5 | NA | NA | 13 | TRBV7-9 | CASSLAEKETQYF | TGTGCCAGCAGCTTAGCCGAAAAAGAGACCCAGTACTTC
TRBJ2-5 | NA | NA | 14 | TRBV9 | CASSAPGAKETQYF | TGTGCCAGCAGCGCCCCGGGGGCTAAGGAGACCCAGTACTTC
TRBJ2-3 | NA | TRBD2 | 15 | TRBV6-5 | CASSYAGGSSDTQYF | TGTGCCAGCAGTTACGCGGGGGGGTCGAGTGATACGCAGTATTTT
TRBJ2-3 | NA | NA | 12 | TRBV30 | CAWSVSADTQYF | TGTGCCTGGAGTGTTTCCGCAGATACGCAGTATTTT
TRBJ2-3 | NA | TRBD1 | 15 | TRBV5-1 | CASSSDRGDVDTQYF | TGCGCCAGCAGCTCGGACAGGGGGGACGTGGATACGCAGTATTTT
TRBJ2-7 | NA | TRBD1 | 15 | TRBV7-9 | CASSLVGTALDEQYF | TGTGCCAGCAGCTTAGTAGGGACAGCCTTGGACGAGCAGTACTTC